The rows below give T cell receptor beta chains drawn from one sample of a study of T cell responses to AZD1222 COVID-19 vaccine. TCRdb's copy holds only in-frame clones and misses some; the assay was immunoSEQ multiplex PCR. The sample lists 84,000 or so clones; around nine tenths were seen once. The specimen comprised peripheral blood, sampled on day 0 of MenACWY control vaccination. Every receptor here comes from an adult in good health. CDR3s include the opening cysteine and the closing phenylalanine or tryptophan. Each record gives: J gene, clone size, D gene, V gene, CDR3 length, CDR3 DNA, CDR3 protein. The D gene is left open where the match is weak. Not every row has a clone size; where given, it reads once, few, many or a size class.

TRBJ1-1	-	TRBD1	TRBV28	11	TGTGCCAGCAGTTGGGACAGGGTTGCTTTCTTT	CASSWDRVAFF
TRBJ2-1	-	-	TRBV29-1	12	TGCAGCGTCCGCCTAGCGTACAATGAGCAGTTCTTC	CSVRLAYNEQFF
TRBJ2-3	-	TRBD2	TRBV2	15	TGTGCCAGCAGGCCAAGCGGGGTACGCACAGATACGCAGTATTTT	CASRPSGVRTDTQYF
TRBJ2-7	-	TRBD2	TRBV19	15	TGTGCCAGTAGTCCTGGACTAGCGGGAGGGTACGAGCAGTACTTC	CASSPGLAGGYEQYF
TRBJ1-1	few	-	TRBV5-5	13	TGTGCCAGCAGCTTGAGGCCGAACACTGAAGCTTTCTTT	CASSLRPNTEAFF
TRBJ2-5	-	-	TRBV10-1	13	TGCGCCAGCAGTGATCGACTCCAGGAGACCCAGTACTTC	CASSDRLQETQYF
TRBJ2-5	-	-	TRBV3-1/TRBV3-2	14	TGTGCCAGCAGCGTCCGGGGGGCCGGAGAGACCCAGTACTTC	CASSVRGAGETQYF
TRBJ2-7	-	-	TRBV28	14	TGTGCCAGCAGCCTAACCACAGGGACCTACGAGCAGTACTTC	CASSLTTGTYEQYF
TRBJ2-1	-	TRBD1	TRBV19	15	TGTGCCGTCTCAAGACAGGACAGGATGGGCAATGAGCAGTTCTTC	CAVSRQDRMGNEQFF
TRBJ1-1	-	-	TRBV10-3	12	TGTGCCATCAGTCAGGGTGGCACTGAAGCTTTCTTT	CAISQGGTEAFF
TRBJ1-5	-	-	TRBV28	11	TGTGCCAGCAGCCCGAATCAGCCCCAGCATTTT	CASSPNQPQHF
TRBJ1-3	-	-	TRBV19	18	TGTGCCAGTACCCAATCAATCCGGAACCAGGGGTTAAGAAACACCATATATTTT	CASTQSIRNQGLRNTIYF
TRBJ2-1	-	-	TRBV7-9	12	TGTGCCAGCAGCTTGGAGGACCAAGAGCAGTTCTTC	CASSLEDQEQFF
TRBJ2-1	-	-	TRBV24-1	14	TGTGCCACCAGTGACCCAACTAGAAAAGATGAGCAGTTCTTC	CATSDPTRKDEQFF
TRBJ2-1	once	TRBD1	TRBV20-1	13	TGCAGTGCTAGTGTGACAGGGGGTTCAGAGCAGTTCTTC	CSASVTGGSEQFF
TRBJ2-5	-	-	TRBV29-1	14	TGCAGCGTTGAGGGCGGGGCGATGGGGGAGACCCAGTACTTC	CSVEGGAMGETQYF
TRBJ1-3	-	TRBD1	TRBV29-1	16	TGCAGCGTTACCCTAGGGAGGGGGCTCCGGGGAAACACCATATATTTT	CSVTLGRGLRGNTIYF